Included here is one T cell receptor (beta chain) sequence, with context. These data are taken from a study of blood T cell repertoires in COVID-19. Here immunoSEQ multiplex PCR was the method, and the copy in TCRdb shows in-frame clones only, minus some. The table shows over 150,000 clones, with roughly 93% occurring only once. Germline-derived CDR1 and CDR2 are SGHDT and YYEEEE. This CDR3 spans 18 amino acids. J gave up 0 bases and V 0 bases, and 9 bases lay outside the gene matches. This rearrangement joins TRBV5-6 to TRBJ1-3, with 7 bases identical to TRBD1. The sequence came from a man younger than 35 with COVID-19, enrolled during active disease. Material for sequencing was peripheral blood. CDR3 sequence (DNA): TGTGCCAGCAGCTTGGGACAGGGTCTTAATACCTCTGGAAACACCATATATTTT. Translation: CASSLGQGLNTSGNTIYF.